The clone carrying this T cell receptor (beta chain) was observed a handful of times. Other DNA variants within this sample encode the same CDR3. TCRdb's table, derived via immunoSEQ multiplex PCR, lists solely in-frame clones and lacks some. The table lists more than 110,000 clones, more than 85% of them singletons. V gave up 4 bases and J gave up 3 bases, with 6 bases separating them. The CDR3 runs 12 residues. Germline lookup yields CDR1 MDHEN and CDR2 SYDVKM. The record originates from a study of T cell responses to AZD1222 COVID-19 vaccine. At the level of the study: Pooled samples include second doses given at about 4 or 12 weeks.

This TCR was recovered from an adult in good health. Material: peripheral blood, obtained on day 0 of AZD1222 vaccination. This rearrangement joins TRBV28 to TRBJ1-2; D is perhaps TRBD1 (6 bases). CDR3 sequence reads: CASSSGDYGYTF. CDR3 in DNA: TGTGCCAGCAGTTCAGGGGACTATGGCTACACCTTC.